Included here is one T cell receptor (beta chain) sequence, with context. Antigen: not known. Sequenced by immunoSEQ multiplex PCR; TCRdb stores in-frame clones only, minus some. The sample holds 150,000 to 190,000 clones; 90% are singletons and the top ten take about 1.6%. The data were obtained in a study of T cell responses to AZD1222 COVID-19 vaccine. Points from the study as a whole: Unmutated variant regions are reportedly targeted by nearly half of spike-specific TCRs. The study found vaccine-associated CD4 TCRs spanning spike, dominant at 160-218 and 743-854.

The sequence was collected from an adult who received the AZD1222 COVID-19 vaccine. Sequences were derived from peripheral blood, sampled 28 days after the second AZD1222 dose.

The CDR3, as DNA: TGTGCCAGTAACTATCCGGGACAGTCGACATATGGCTACACCTTC. Its protein product is CASNYPGQSTYGYTF. The chain links TRBV19 to TRBJ1-2; 7 bases line up with TRBD1. Trimming at V came to 7 bases and at J to 5 bases, leaving 13 bases not matched to a gene. Germline CDR1 LNHDA, CDR2 SQIVND (reference sequence). The CDR3 is 15 amino acids.